This entry lists 10 T cell receptor beta chains sequenced from one sample in a study of T cell responses to AZD1222 COVID-19 vaccine (dated by TCRdb to the early 2020s). This specimen's time point label, per the study, means: baseline before first vaccination. To prepare the library, the immunoSEQ multiplex PCR assay was applied. TCRdb re-hosts the immuneACCESS table, in-frame sequences only. Its copies lack some clones; in the studies checked, an unresolved V gene accounts for under half of them, and the cause for the rest is not known. This sample holds around 130,000 clones; 93% were observed only once. Of the sample, 2.5% to 4% is held by the ten largest clones. The sample was peripheral blood, taken on day 0 of AZD1222 vaccination. These receptors all stem from an adult in good health.

The chain employs TRBV6-5 and TRBJ2-1, with D possibly TRBD2 on 5 matching bases. This CDR3 is built from 12 residues. CDR1 MNHEY and CDR2 SVGAGI come from the germline V gene. The V end lost 6 bases, the J end lost 7 bases, and 10 bases lay between the germline ends. CDR3 sequence: CASSRLANEQFF. The DNA of the CDR3 is TGTGCCAGCAGCCGTCTAGCAAATGAGCAGTTCTTC.

CDR3 sequence: CASSSDTTSGSGEQYF. The CDR3 coding sequence is TGTGCCAGCAGCTCTGATACCACTAGCGGGAGCGGCGAGCAGTACTTC. The chain has TRBV7-9 and TRBJ2-7, with TRBD2 identical over 11 bases. After removal of 4 bases from V and 6 bases from J, the junction contained 11 bases not matched to a gene. This CDR3 contains 16 residues. Germline V gives CDR1 SEHNR, CDR2 FQNEAQ (reference sequence).

The V gene is TRBV4-2, the J gene TRBJ1-1; D call uncertain. Germline V gene data show CDR1 as LGHNA and CDR2 as YNFKEQ. This CDR3 contains 15 residues. Trimming took 5 bases from V and 3 from J, leaving 16 bases between them. This chain's CDR3 is CASSEGIPPYTEAFF. As DNA, the CDR3 is TGTGCCAGCAGCGAAGGGATACCTCCCTACACTGAAGCTTTCTTT.

As concerns this clone: The same CDR3 arises from other DNA sequences in this sample as well. The chain recombines TRBV5-1 with TRBJ2-7; TRBD1 might be the D (5 bases). The V end was cut by 0 bases, the J end by 4 bases, with 5 bases between. The CDR3 totals 12 residues. Germline CDR1 SGHRS, CDR2 YFSETQ. This chain's CDR3 is CASSLGQYEQYF. DNA of the CDR3: TGCGCCAGCAGCTTGGGACAGTACGAGCAGTACTTC.

The V gene is TRBV5-4, the J gene TRBJ2-5; 8 bases fit TRBD1. The germline CDR1 and CDR2 sequences are SGHNT and YYREEE (reference sequence). The V and J ends lost 4 bases and 4 bases, in that order; junction bases with no gene match: 9. The CDR3 spans 15 residues. The CDR3 coding sequence is TGTGCCAGCAGCCCGGACCTGACAGGGGCAGAGACCCAGTACTTC. Translation gives CASSPDLTGAETQYF.

The gene calls are TRBV2 and TRBJ1-3, with D possibly matching TRBD1 (5 bases). There are 17 residues in the CDR3. V dropped 1 base and J dropped 0 bases, with 13 bases sitting between them. Germline CDR1 reads SNHLY; CDR2 reads FYNNEI. The CDR3 reads CASSEGGQGRSGNTIYF. DNA for the CDR3: TGTGCCAGCAGTGAAGGGGGTCAGGGACGCTCTGGAAACACCATATATTTT.

As concerns this clone: Additional DNA sequences in this sample encode the identical CDR3. The chain employs TRBV7-2 and TRBJ2-7; 11 positions match TRBD2. The CDR3 has 15 amino acids. The J segment lost 0 bases and the V segment lost 5 bases, leaving 3 bases of the junction unmatched. Germline values: CDR1 SGHTA, CDR2 FQGNSA. CDR3 nucleotide sequence: TGTGCCAGCAGCCTAACTAGCGGGAGCTCCTACGAGCAGTACTTC. This codes for CASSLTSGSSYEQYF.

The chain uses TRBV25-1 and TRBJ2-7; the match to TRBD2 covers 7 bases. Germline V gene sequence: CDR1 MGHDK, CDR2 SYGVNS. The CDR3 length is 14 residues. Germline trimming cut 6 bases from V and 6 bases from J; bases unmatched to any gene: 11. The CDR3 reads CASREGLTSGEQYF. The DNA of the CDR3 is TGTGCCAGCAGAGAGGGACTAACCTCCGGCGAGCAGTACTTC.

The V gene is TRBV3-1 (or the pseudogene TRBV3-2), the J gene TRBJ2-7; perhaps D is TRBD1 or TRBD2 (5 bases each). This CDR3 is 13 amino acids long. Per the germline V gene, CDR1 is LGHDT and CDR2 is YNNKEL (reference sequence). Trimming removed 4 bases from V and 2 bases from J, with 9 bases in between. The CDR3 DNA sequence: TGTGCCAGCAGCCGGGGGTCAGCCTACGAGCAGTACTTC. This sequence encodes CASSRGSAYEQYF.

The V gene is TRBV28, the J gene TRBJ1-2; D not certain. The ends were cut back, 8 bases at V and 1 base at J, with 5 bases in the middle. The V gene's germline CDR1 is MDHEN and CDR2 SYDVKM. CDR3 length: 11 amino acids. This CDR3 reads CASGINYGYTF. The DNA of the CDR3 is TGTGCCAGCGGGATTAACTATGGCTACACCTTC.